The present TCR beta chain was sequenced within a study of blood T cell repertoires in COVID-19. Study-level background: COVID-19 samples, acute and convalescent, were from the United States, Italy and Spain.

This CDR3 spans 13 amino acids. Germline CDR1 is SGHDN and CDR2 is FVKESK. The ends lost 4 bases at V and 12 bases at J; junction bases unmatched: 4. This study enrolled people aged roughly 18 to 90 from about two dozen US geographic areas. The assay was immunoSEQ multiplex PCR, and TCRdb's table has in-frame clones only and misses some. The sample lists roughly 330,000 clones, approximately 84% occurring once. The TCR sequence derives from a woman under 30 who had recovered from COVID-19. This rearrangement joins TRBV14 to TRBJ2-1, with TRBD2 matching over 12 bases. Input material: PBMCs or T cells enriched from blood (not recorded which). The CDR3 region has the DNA TGTGCCAGCAGCCGGACTAGCGGGGTCCTGCAGTTCTTC. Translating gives CASSRTSGVLQFF.